The clone carrying this T cell receptor (beta chain) was found a few times. Its target is unknown. This entry belongs to a study of T-cell reconstitution after alpha-beta-depleted transplantation in children. Broader study findings: Some patients' high day-60 TCRbeta diversity was traced to surviving recipient T cells and thymic progenitors. Roughly two months post-transplant, alpha-beta T cells reportedly originated from several hundred graft clones that had expanded. When one year had passed after transplant, most T-cell counts and diversity came from newly produced T cells.

Unique molecular identifiers tagged the TCRbeta library. A single record per CDR3 protein comes from TCRdb applying MiXCR to the PCR reads. The sample lists more than 400,000 distinct CDR3 sequences; more than 9.5% were seen once. Looked up from germline, CDR1 is SGHRS and CDR2 is YFSETQ. V was clipped by 5 bases and J by 5 bases, with 16 bases between them. The CDR3 runs 15 residues. This TCR was recovered from a female patient between 2 and 10 years old who had a stem cell transplant for aplastic anemia, so the T cells may come from the graft donor. The source was PBMCs, mostly from graft donor cells, collected 180 days after TCRalphabeta/CD19-depleted stem cell transplant. The chain has TRBV5-1 and TRBJ2-2, with D tentatively TRBD1 (5 bases). The CDR3 loop reads CASRPGHTMTGELFF. Here the CDR3 DNA reads TGCGCCAGCAGACCTGGACATACGATGACCGGGGAGCTGTTTTTT.